These 23 T cell receptor beta chains share one sample of origin, sequenced in a study of identical twins. TCRdb reprocessed the 5' RACE reads with MiXCR, giving one entry per CDR3 protein. The sample holds some 260,000 distinct CDR3 sequences, over 13% seen once. What was sequenced was memory (CD45RO+) T cells sorted from blood. These receptors were taken from a woman between 18 and 29 years old in good health.

The table lists this clonotype with a few counts. The chain carries TRBV5-6 and TRBJ2-7, with D tentatively TRBD1 (6 bases). V was cut by 1 base and J by 2 bases, with 22 bases left in between. Germline V gives CDR1 SGHDT, CDR2 YYEEEE. This CDR3 comprises 18 residues. Here the CDR3 DNA reads TGTGCCAGCAGCTTGCTAGAAACAGGGCGTATTTCAGCCTACGAGCAGTACTTC. This translates into CASSLLETGRISAYEQYF.

In this sample, this clonotype turned up a few times. The rearrangement uses TRBV7-9 and TRBJ2-5; TRBD1 or TRBD2 may be the D gene (5 bases each). The CDR3 totals 16 residues. Germline CDR1 is SEHNR and CDR2 is FQNEAQ (reference sequence). Trimming left V 8 bases short and J 4 bases short, with 23 bases between. The CDR3 here is CASDPLVAGTRETQYF. CDR3 in DNA: TGTGCCAGCGACCCATTGGTCGCCGGGACCCGAGAGACCCAGTACTTC. Looking up the rest from reference TRBV7-9 and TRBJ2-5 gives the full variable domain: DTGVSQNPRHKITKRGQNVTFRCDPISEHNRLYWYRQTLGQGPEFLTYFQNEAQLEKSRLLSDRFSAERPKGSFSTLEIQRTEQGDSAMYLCASDPLVAGTRETQYFGPGTRLLVL.

There are a few counts of this clonotype. V is TRBV5-1 and J is TRBJ2-3; 7 nucleotides agree with TRBD2. The CDR3 sequence is 16 residues long. CDR1 and CDR2 (germline): SGHRS, YFSETQ. V trimming: 5 bases; J trimming: 2 bases; junction bases outside the gene matches: 11. The CDR3 nucleotides read TGCGCCAGCAGTCGGGAGGCCCCCCCAGACACAGATACGCAGTATTTT. It encodes CASSREAPPDTDTQYF.

This clonotype was recorded a few times. This chain joins TRBV7-3 and TRBJ2-3, with D possibly being TRBD2 (6 bases). Trimming removed 5 bases at V and 3 bases at J, with 15 bases between. CDR3 length equals 15 residues. Germline assignment: CDR1 SGHTA and CDR2 FQGTGA. CDR3 region: CASSIGVLATDTQYF. The CDR3 DNA is TGTGCCAGCAGCATAGGTGTCCTAGCGACAGATACGCAGTATTTT.

This clonotype has a handful of counts. The chain combines TRBV20-1 with TRBJ2-3; D is unresolved. The V and J ends lost 1 base and 5 bases respectively, with 4 bases between them. The germline CDR1 and CDR2 sequences are DFQATT and SNEGSKA (reference sequence). The CDR3 is 11 residues long. The CDR3 protein is CSARALDTQYF. The CDR3 DNA follows: TGCAGTGCTAGAGCCCTAGATACGCAGTATTTT.

The chain recombines TRBV29-1 with TRBJ2-3, with 12 bases lining up with TRBD2. The CDR3 sequence is 16 residues long. V lost 6 bases and J lost 2; bases outside the gene matches: 9. The germline CDR1 and CDR2 sequences are SQVTM and ANQGSEA. The CDR3 here is CSVARLAGDSTDTQYF. CDR3 sequence (DNA): TGCAGCGTAGCCAGACTAGCGGGAGACTCCACAGATACGCAGTATTTT.

This clonotype occurred a few times. The J gene is TRBJ1-2, the V gene TRBV7-2, with D perhaps matching TRBD1 (6 bases). Trimming stripped 5 bases from V and 4 bases from J, with 14 bases between. The CDR3 runs to 14 residues. CDR1 and CDR2 from the germline V gene are SGHTA and FQGNSA. CDR3 nucleotide sequence: TGTGCCAGCAGCGATACGGACAGAATCTATGGCTACACCTTC. Protein: CASSDTDRIYGYTF.

V and J are TRBV25-1 and TRBJ2-2, with D unresolved. This CDR3 has 12 amino acids. Trimming removed 7 bases at V and 3 bases at J, with 6 bases between. Per germline, CDR1 MGHDK and CDR2 SYGVNS. Written as DNA, the CDR3 is TGTGCCAGCACCAGTTACACCGGGGAGCTGTTTTTT. Translated, it gives CASTSYTGELFF. Full variable domain (missing parts from reference TRBV25-1 and TRBJ2-2): EADIYQTPRYLVIGTGKKITLECSQTMGHDKMYWYQQDPGMELHLIHYSYGVNSTEKGDLSSESTVSRIRTEHFPLTLESARPSHTSQYLCASTSYTGELFFGEGSRLTVL.

In this sample, this clonotype turned up a few times. V gene TRBV9 combines with J gene TRBJ2-3, with 8 bases aligning to TRBD2. Losses at the gene ends were 0 bases for V and 0 bases for J; bases not matched to a gene: 3. The CDR3 spans 16 residues. Germline CDR1 is SGDLS and CDR2 is YYNGEE. CDR3 in DNA: TGTGCCAGCAGCGTAGTAACGGGGGGGAGCACAGATACGCAGTATTTT. It translates to CASSVVTGGSTDTQYF.

This clonotype was counted a few times. The chain carries TRBV10-3 and TRBJ2-1; D gene unclear. The CDR3 is 13 residues long. V lost 2 bases, J lost 3 bases, and 5 bases lay in between. The V gene's germline CDR1 is ENHRY and CDR2 SYGVKD. CDR3 DNA sequence: TGTGCCATCAGTGAGGGTAACTACAATGAGCAGTTCTTC. This codes for CAISEGNYNEQFF.

This clonotype was detected only a few times. V usage is TRBV20-1 and J usage is TRBJ2-3; tentative D call: TRBD2 (6 bases). V was shortened by 3 bases and J by 0 bases, with 10 bases between the two germline ends. The CDR3 is made up of 14 amino acids. Germline-derived CDR1 and CDR2 are DFQATT and SNEGSKA (reference sequence). CDR3 protein: CSASSLASTDTQYF. The CDR3 DNA reads TGCAGTGCTAGTTCGCTAGCGAGCACAGATACGCAGTATTTT.

This clonotype was detected only a few times. This chain connects TRBV29-1 to TRBJ2-3; 7 bases map to TRBD2. In germline, CDR1 is SQVTM, CDR2 ANQGSEA. Trimming took 7 bases from V and 6 from J; bases not matched to a gene: 16. There are 15 residues in the CDR3. As DNA, the CDR3 is TGCAGCGCCATCCTTCTAGCGGCTAATTATGATACGCAGTATTTT. It is translated as CSAILLAANYDTQYF.

This clonotype was detected many times. The chain recombines TRBV5-1 with TRBJ2-1; either TRBD1 or TRBD2 may supply D (6 bases each). This CDR3 is 17 amino acids long. Trimming shortened V by 4 bases and J by 8 bases, and 25 bases separated the two germline ends. CDR1 is SGHRS and CDR2 is YFSETQ in the germline V gene. The CDR3 DNA is TGCGCCAGCAGCCCCCCCAAGGGGGGTACCACCAGTGATGAGCAGTTCTTC. This encodes CASSPPKGGTTSDEQFF. Combining the CDR3 with reference TRBV5-1 and TRBJ2-1 gives the whole variable domain KAGVTQTPRYLIKTRGQQVTLSCSPISGHRSVSWYQQTPGQGLQFLFEYFSETQRNKGNFPGRFSGRQFSNSRSEMNVSTLELGDSALYLCASSPPKGGTTSDEQFFGPGTRLTVL.

This clonotype was detected only a few times. This chain joins TRBV20-1 and TRBJ2-1; 10 bases map to TRBD2. Germline V CDR1 and CDR2: DFQATT, SNEGSKA (reference sequence). J was trimmed by 4 bases and V by 7 bases; bases with no gene match: 4. The CDR3 is 13 residues long. This CDR3 reads CSGFSGGYNEQFF. As DNA, the CDR3 is TGCAGTGGGTTTAGCGGGGGGTACAATGAGCAGTTCTTC.

This chain uses TRBV12-3 or TRBV12-4 with TRBJ2-7, with D uncertain. The CDR3 runs to 14 residues. With 5 bases removed from V and 0 bases from J, the gap between germline ends came to 11 bases. CDR3 nucleotide sequence: TGTGCCAGCAGTCCCTCCCGCCGCTCCTACGAGCAGTACTTC. Encoded protein: CASSPSRRSYEQYF.

This clonotype was recorded many times. CDR3 protein: CATWDSSYNEQFF. Here the CDR3 DNA reads TGTGCCACCTGGGACAGCTCCTACAATGAGCAGTTCTTC. The V and J genes are TRBV10-3 and TRBJ2-1; 7 bases fit TRBD1. J lost 0 bases, V lost 10 bases, and 3 bases had no gene match. Looked up from germline, CDR1 is ENHRY and CDR2 is SYGVKD. The CDR3 has 13 residues.

This clonotype has only a few counts. The chain recombines TRBV24-1 with TRBJ1-2; no definite D call. V lost 1 base and J lost 3, with 17 bases in between. Per the germline V gene, CDR1 is KGHDR and CDR2 is SFDVKD. The CDR3 has 17 residues. The DNA for the CDR3 is TGTGCCACCAGTGATTTACCCCCCCCGTGGTTCGACTATGGCTACACCTTC. Translation: CATSDLPPPWFDYGYTF.

This clonotype was found many times. The V and J genes are TRBV3-1 and TRBJ1-5; D is ambiguous. V gave up 2 bases and J gave up 2 bases, with 7 bases separating them. This CDR3 has 14 residues. Germline CDR1 reads LGHDT; CDR2 reads YNNKEL (reference sequence). The CDR3 loop reads CASSQNAGNQPQHF. CDR3 nucleotide sequence: TGTGCCAGCAGCCAAAATGCAGGCAATCAGCCCCAGCATTTT.

The V and J genes are TRBV6-1 and TRBJ1-2; D not certain. The germline V gene encodes CDR1 MNHNS and CDR2 SASEGT. The CDR3 covers 15 residues. V was clipped by 6 bases and J by 4 bases, with 18 bases between them. The CDR3: CASSEGPEITYGYTF. The CDR3 DNA reads TGTGCCAGCAGCGAGGGCCCGGAGATTACCTATGGCTACACCTTC.

Written as DNA, the CDR3 is TGCAGTGCTCTGGGACGGCTGAACCATCAGCCCCAGCATTTT. Its protein product is CSALGRLNHQPQHF. The chain uses TRBV20-1 and TRBJ1-5; D possibly corresponds to TRBD1 (5 bases). This CDR3 is built from 14 residues. V was cut by 5 bases and J by 5 bases, with 16 bases left in between. From germline, CDR1 is DFQATT and CDR2 SNEGSKA (reference sequence).

V and J are TRBV7-2 and TRBJ2-1; D possibly matches TRBD1 or TRBD2 (6 bases each). Germline CDR1 SGHTA, CDR2 FQGNSA. CDR3 length: 15 residues. Deletions cut 5 bases from V and 5 bases from J, with 16 bases between. The CDR3 region has the DNA TGTGCCAGCAGCCGAAGTGGGGGCGGGAACAATGAGCAGTTCTTC. It translates to CASSRSGGGNNEQFF.

This clonotype came up once. The chain is built from TRBV19 and TRBJ2-1; possibly TRBD1 or TRBD2 for D (6 bases each). Germline V lookup: CDR1 LNHDA, CDR2 SQIVND (reference sequence). This CDR3 is built from 14 residues. Trimming stripped 7 bases from V and 5 bases from J, with 15 bases between. The CDR3, as DNA: TGTGCCAGTAAAGGGGGAGGCATAAACAATGAGCAGTTCTTC. Its protein is CASKGGGINNEQFF. The variable domain in full, completed from reference TRBV19 and TRBJ2-1, reads DGGITQSPKYLFRKEGQNVTLSCEQNLNHDAMYWYRQDPGQGLRLIYYSQIVNDFQKGDIAEGYSVSREKKESFPLTVTSAQKNPTAFYLCASKGGGINNEQFFGPGTRLTVL.

This clonotype appeared many times. The chain employs TRBV6-2 or TRBV6-3 and TRBJ2-1; no firm D call. CDR3 length equals 15 residues. V was shortened by 6 bases and J by 0 bases, with 12 bases between the two germline ends. The V gene's germline CDR1 is MNHEY and CDR2 SVGEGT. CDR3 residues: CASSALGSSYNEQFF. Written as DNA, the CDR3 is TGTGCCAGCAGCGCACTTGGAAGCTCCTACAATGAGCAGTTCTTC.